These 13 T cell receptor beta chains share one sample of origin, sequenced in a study of a mutant IDH1 vaccine in newly diagnosed glioma. TCRdb keeps only in-frame clones here, not all; method: immunoSEQ multiplex PCR. Among 85,000 to 100,000 clones listed, 83% were seen once. Time point reported: baseline, week 1 (first vaccination visit). This sample's treatment: pre-vaccination baseline after standard-of-care therapy. The starting material was PBMCs, obtained from a glioma patient treated with radiotherapy, temozolomide or both. These receptor sequences come from a woman aged 45-60 years with glioma.

The V call is TRBV5-1, the J call TRBJ2-2, with D possibly TRBD1 on 5 matching bases. Germline V gene sequence: CDR1 SGHRS, CDR2 YFSETQ. CDR3 length: 15 amino acids. V was shortened by 4 bases and J by 3 bases, with 13 bases between the two germline ends. The CDR3 is CASSAQIGDTGELFF. The DNA for the CDR3 is TGCGCCAGCAGCGCACAGATAGGGGACACCGGGGAGCTGTTTTTT.

This clone was recorded a few times. This sequence joins TRBV7-9 and TRBJ2-2; no firm D call. Germline V gene sequence: CDR1 SEHNR, CDR2 FQNEAQ (reference sequence). Trimming took 4 bases from V and 6 from J, leaving 12 bases between them. This CDR3 is built from 14 residues. The CDR3 loop is CASSYTLSPGELFF. The DNA for the CDR3 is TGTGCCAGCAGCTACACATTAAGTCCCGGGGAGCTGTTTTTT.

This sequence joins TRBV11-2 and TRBJ2-2, with 10 bases that match TRBD2. The CDR3 length is 18 residues. CDR1 and CDR2 from the germline V gene are SGHAT and FQNNGV. V was pared by 6 bases and J by 0 bases, with 10 bases of the junction left unmatched. CDR3 nucleotides: TGTGCCAGCAGTAAAACGGGACTAGCGCAAGCGAACACCGGGGAGCTGTTTTTT. The encoded protein is CASSKTGLAQANTGELFF. The full variable domain, in which reference TRBV11-2 and TRBJ2-2 provide the parts outside the CDR3, is EAGVAQSPRYKIIEKRQSVAFWCNPISGHATLYWYQQILGQGPKLLIQFQNNGVVDDSQLPKDRFSAERLKGVDSTLKIQPAKLEDSAVYLCASSKTGLAQANTGELFFGEGSRLTVL.

V usage is TRBV7-9 and J usage is TRBJ2-7; TRBD1 matches at 12 bases. V was clipped by 4 bases and J by 3 bases; unmatched bases: 1. The germline V gene encodes CDR1 SEHNR and CDR2 FQNEAQ (reference sequence). This CDR3 comprises 14 residues. The CDR3 region is CASSWDRGHYEQYF. The CDR3 DNA follows: TGTGCCAGCAGCTGGGACAGGGGGCACTACGAGCAGTACTTC.

This clone was found once. This chain connects TRBV11-3 to TRBJ2-7; TRBD2 matches at 9 bases. There are 14 residues in the CDR3. Trimming took 5 bases from V and 5 from J; bases not matched to a gene: 7. Germline CDR1 and CDR2: SGHNT and YENEEA. Written as DNA, the CDR3 is TGTGCCAGCAGCGAGGGGACTAGCACCAACGAGCAGTACTTC. It specifies CASSEGTSTNEQYF.

This chain connects TRBV25-1 to TRBJ2-4, with D maybe TRBD2 (5 bases). V was trimmed by 5 bases and J by 8 bases, leaving 16 bases between them. CDR1 and CDR2 (germline): MGHDK, SYGVNS. The CDR3 extends over 14 amino acids. The CDR3 here is CASSTPRARDIQYF. CDR3 coding DNA: TGTGCCAGCAGTACTCCGAGGGCCCGGGACATTCAGTACTTC.

Comment on this clone: Other DNA sequences of this sample code for an identical CDR3. V usage is TRBV5-1 and J usage is TRBJ1-4; TRBD1 might be the D (5 bases). The V gene lost 3 bases and the J gene lost 0 bases, with 9 bases spanning the gap. Germline-derived CDR1 and CDR2 are SGHRS and YFSETQ. CDR3 length: 15 residues. The CDR3 is CASSSQGATNEKLFF. The DNA for the CDR3 is TGCGCCAGCAGCTCTCAGGGCGCAACTAATGAAAAACTGTTTTTT.

The CDR3 coding sequence is TGTGCCATCAGTGAGTCCTCAAGAGGGACAGGGACTCCGGGCACTGGAAACACCATATATTTT. Translated, it gives CAISESSRGTGTPGTGNTIYF. J is TRBJ1-3 and V is TRBV10-3, with TRBD1 matching over 9 bases. The germline CDR1 and CDR2 sequences are ENHRY and SYGVKD. V shed 0 bases, J shed 2 bases, and the junction held 17 bases outside the gene matches. CDR3 size: 21 residues.

The chain joins TRBV27 to TRBJ2-7; D possibly uses TRBD1 or TRBD2 (5 bases each). The CDR3 spans 13 residues. Germline CDR1 MNHEY, CDR2 SMNVEV (reference sequence). V shed 5 bases and J shed 2 bases, with 10 bases lying between them. CDR3 protein: CASSMTGPYEQYF. The CDR3 DNA reads as TGTGCCAGCAGTATGACGGGACCCTACGAGCAGTACTTC.

This clone was found a few times. One end of the junction does not line up with germline, which may come from a read error. DNA of the CDR3: TGTGCCAGCAGTTTTGGCGGGGGCACAGATACGCAGTATTTT. Protein: CASSFGGGTDTQYF. The genes are TRBV10-3 and TRBJ2-3; D might be TRBD2 (6 bases). The germline V gene encodes CDR1 ENHRY and CDR2 SYGVKD. This CDR3 comprises 14 residues.

This clone is a singleton in its sample. This rearrangement joins TRBV6-5 to TRBJ1-2, with 9 bases matching TRBD1. Germline V CDR1 and CDR2: MNHEY, SVGAGI. J lost 0 bases, V lost 6 bases, and 5 bases had no gene match. CDR3 length equals 15 residues. The CDR3 protein is CASRETGGSNYGYTF. The CDR3, as DNA: TGTGCCAGCAGAGAAACAGGGGGCTCTAACTATGGCTACACCTTC.

This chain links TRBV30 with TRBJ2-1; D uncertain. Per the germline V gene, CDR1 is GTSNPN and CDR2 is SVGIG (reference sequence). The CDR3 consists of 13 residues. Trimming cost V 0 bases and J 6 bases, with 9 bases left between them. The CDR3 DNA reads as TGTGCCTGGAGTGTACCCCCGGGCAATGAGCAGTTCTTC. This sequence encodes CAWSVPPGNEQFF.

This chain uses TRBV29-1 with TRBJ2-2; D is possibly TRBD2 (5 bases). Germline V gene lookup returns CDR1 SQVTM and CDR2 ANQGSEA. The CDR3 extends over 13 amino acids. V lost 4 bases, J lost 5 bases, and 11 bases lay in between. The DNA for the CDR3 is TGCAGCGTTGTCCCGAGAGGGACCGGGGAGCTGTTTTTT. The encoded protein is CSVVPRGTGELFF.